Following are 22 T cell receptor beta chains from one sample sequenced in a study of identical twins. TCRdb re-derived calls from the 5' RACE reads in MiXCR, one entry per CDR3 protein. This table has 750,000 to 950,000 distinct CDR3 sequences, roughly 12% appearing once. This same sample was also taken into another study, of yellow fever vaccine responses in identical twins.

Sequenced input: PBMCs. The receptor source for this set is a woman under 30 in good health.

This clonotype was observed a handful of times. The chain employs TRBV2 and TRBJ2-7; the D gene is possibly TRBD1 (6 bases). Deletions cut 6 bases from V and 3 bases from J, with 12 bases between. From germline, CDR1 is SNHLY and CDR2 FYNNEI. The CDR3 spans 13 residues. This chain's CDR3 is CASSADRHYEQYF. The CDR3 bases are TGTGCCAGCAGCGCTGACAGGCACTACGAGCAGTACTTC.

This clonotype came up a few times. This sequence joins TRBV7-8 and TRBJ2-2; D is unclear. V was shortened by 4 bases and J by 3 bases, with 12 bases between the two germline ends. The CDR3 consists of 15 residues. CDR1 and CDR2 from the germline V gene are SGHVS and FQNEAQ. CDR3 coding DNA: TGTGCCAGCAGCTCTGAACAAGACTACACCGGGGAGCTGTTTTTT. It yields the protein CASSSEQDYTGELFF.

This clonotype was detected ten times or more. The genes are TRBV12-3 or TRBV12-4 and TRBJ2-2; 8 bases fit TRBD2. This CDR3 contains 13 residues. The junction had 5 bases not matched to a gene; V was cut back by 11 bases and J by 3 bases. The CDR3 protein is CASRGGYTGELFF. The CDR3 region has the DNA TGTGCCTCCCGCGGGGGGTACACCGGGGAGCTGTTTTTT.

This clonotype was counted a few times. The chain couples TRBV20-1 to TRBJ1-1, with D possibly being TRBD1 (6 bases). Germline lookup yields CDR1 DFQATT and CDR2 SNEGSKA (reference sequence). Trimming pared 5 bases from V and 0 bases from J, leaving 19 bases between. The CDR3 is 16 amino acids. CDR3: CSAFNRATVVNTEAFF. The DNA of the CDR3 is TGCAGTGCTTTTAACAGGGCTACTGTGGTGAACACTGAAGCTTTCTTT.

DNA of the CDR3: TGTGCCATCAGAGGGGGCGTACAAGAGACCCAGTACTTC. Protein: CAIRGGVQETQYF. The genes are TRBV10-3 and TRBJ2-5; TRBD1 matches 7 bases. Germline loops: CDR1 ENHRY, CDR2 SYGVKD. This CDR3 is built from 13 residues. The trim removed 6 bases at V and 2 bases at J, leaving 3 bases unmatched.

The sample holds many counts of this clonotype. This chain uses TRBV12-3 or TRBV12-4 with TRBJ2-1, with D tentatively TRBD2 (8 bases). This CDR3 is 21 amino acids long. V was cut by 2 bases and J by 0 bases, with 26 bases left in between. CDR3 DNA sequence: TGTGCCAGCAGTTTAAGGAGAGGGGGCCTCTTACTAGCGGTCTCCTACAATGAGCAGTTCTTC. Protein product: CASSLRRGGLLLAVSYNEQFF.

Many counts were recorded for this clonotype. The chain uses TRBV12-3 or TRBV12-4 and TRBJ1-1, with 7 bases that match TRBD1. The trim removed 5 bases at V and 6 bases at J, leaving 9 bases unmatched. The CDR3 runs to 14 residues. This chain's CDR3 is CASSLKQGFAEAFF. CDR3 DNA sequence: TGTGCCAGCAGTCTAAAACAGGGGTTCGCTGAAGCTTTCTTT.

A few counts support this clonotype. V usage is TRBV28 and J usage is TRBJ2-6, with TRBD1 matching over 10 bases. CDR1 MDHEN and CDR2 SYDVKM come from the germline V gene. V was clipped by 9 bases and J by 0 bases; unmatched bases: 8. The CDR3 consists of 17 residues. In DNA form, the CDR3 reads TGTGCCAGTAGAGGGACAGGGGCCTACTCTGGGGCCAACGTCCTGACTTTC. Translating gives CASRGTGAYSGANVLTF.

This clonotype was seen a handful of times. The DNA for the CDR3 is TGCAGTGCTAGAGATCTCGGGGAAGGGGCGTACGAGCAGTACTTC. Translation gives CSARDLGEGAYEQYF. V usage is TRBV20-1 and J usage is TRBJ2-7, with D perhaps assigned TRBD1 or TRBD2 (5 bases each). Germline V gene sequence: CDR1 DFQATT, CDR2 SNEGSKA (reference sequence). The CDR3 sequence is 15 residues long. The V end lost 0 bases, the J end lost 4 bases, and 16 bases lay between the germline ends.

The chain uses TRBV5-1 and TRBJ1-6, with D unresolved. Germline V CDR1 and CDR2: SGHRS, YFSETQ. The CDR3 covers 17 residues. V lost 0 bases to trimming and J lost 9 bases, with 19 bases between them. In nucleotides, the CDR3 is TGCGCCAGCAGCTTGGGCCAAGGTTTGGGATTCGGTTCACCCCTCCACTTT. Protein sequence: CASSLGQGLGFGSPLHF.

This clonotype occurred a few times. V and J are TRBV20-1 and TRBJ2-3; 7 bases map to TRBD2. The CDR3 has 12 residues. J was trimmed by 6 bases and V by 1 base; bases with no gene match: 1. Germline V lookup: CDR1 DFQATT, CDR2 SNEGSKA (reference sequence). The CDR3 sequence: CSARVGGDTQYF. DNA for the CDR3: TGCAGTGCTAGAGTCGGGGGGGATACGCAGTATTTT.

The chain recombines TRBV5-1 with TRBJ2-7; D uncertain. Germline CDR1 reads SGHRS; CDR2 reads YFSETQ. This CDR3 is built from 13 residues. Trimming took 4 bases from V and 1 from J, leaving 9 bases between them. CDR3 bases: TGCGCCAGCAGCCAGGACGGATCCTACGAGCAGTACGTC. Its translation is CASSQDGSYEQYV.

The chain employs TRBV12-3 or TRBV12-4 and TRBJ2-3; TRBD2 agrees at 8 bases. The CDR3 is 15 amino acids. J gave up 4 bases and V 6 bases, and 9 bases lay outside the gene matches. The CDR3 nucleotides read TGTGCCAGCAGGCAACCCGCGGGGGGCGCAGATACGCAGTATTTT. Translated, it gives CASRQPAGGADTQYF.

This sequence joins TRBV29-1 and TRBJ2-3; the D gene is possibly TRBD1 (5 bases). The CDR3 is 13 residues long. CDR1 SQVTM and CDR2 ANQGSEA come from the germline V gene. V lost 8 bases, J lost 2 bases, and 14 bases lay in between. The CDR3 loop reads CSTLQANTDTQYF. The CDR3 nucleotides read TGCAGCACACTACAGGCAAACACAGATACGCAGTATTTT.

The gene calls are TRBV28 and TRBJ2-7, with D unresolved. Between the trimmed V and J ends, which lost 5 bases and 7 bases, there was a span of 9 bases. Germline lookup yields CDR1 MDHEN and CDR2 SYDVKM. The CDR3 sequence is 11 residues long. The CDR3 coding sequence is TGTGCCAGCAGTCGACGACGGGAGCAGTACGTC. As protein: CASSRRREQYV.

Only a few counts were recorded for this clonotype. V usage is TRBV28 and J usage is TRBJ2-1; 10 bases are a match to TRBD2. The CDR3 consists of 15 residues. In germline, CDR1 is MDHEN, CDR2 SYDVKM. V lost 6 bases to trimming and J lost 6 bases; unmatched junction nucleotides: 8. CDR3 in DNA: TGTGCCAGCAGATGGCCTAGCGGGAGTTTCAATGAGCAGTTCTTC. It translates to CASRWPSGSFNEQFF.

The chain uses TRBV20-1 and TRBJ1-5, with D hard to call. CDR1 is DFQATT, CDR2 SNEGSKA, per germline (reference sequence). Trimming cost V 3 bases and J 9 bases, with 12 bases left between them. The CDR3 is 12 residues long. The CDR3 coding sequence is TGCAGTGCTAGGGAGTCTTTGTGGCCCCAGCATTTT. It encodes CSARESLWPQHF.

There are many counts of this clonotype. The rearrangement links TRBV10-2 to TRBJ2-2, with D uncertain. This CDR3 is built from 14 residues. The V end lost 8 bases, the J end lost 0 bases, and 10 bases lay between the germline ends. The germline CDR1 and CDR2 sequences are WSHSY and SAAADI. CDR3 DNA sequence: TGCGCCAGCCTATTCGCTGCGAACACCGGGGAGCTGTTTTTT. Its protein product is CASLFAANTGELFF.

This clonotype was detected ten times or more. The chain joins TRBV20-1 to TRBJ1-1; D gene unclear. This CDR3 region has 11 residues. Germline-derived CDR1 and CDR2 are DFQATT and SNEGSKA (reference sequence). The CDR3 region has the DNA TGCAGAGCCATGGGAGACACTGAAGCTTTCTTT. Its translation is CRAMGDTEAFF.

This clonotype was picked up a small number of times. This chain uses TRBV28 with TRBJ2-3; D uncertain. V shed 6 bases and J shed 1 base, with 14 bases lying between them. This CDR3 has 15 residues. CDR1 and CDR2 from the germline V gene are MDHEN and SYDVKM. The CDR3 coding sequence is TGTGCCAGCAGCTCAGTGGGGTCGGGCACAGATACGCAGTATTTT. Protein product: CASSSVGSGTDTQYF. Drawing the rest from reference TRBV28 and TRBJ2-3, the complete variable domain is DVKVTQSSRYLVKRTGEKVFLECVQDMDHENMFWYRQDPGLGLRLIYFSYDVKMKEKGDIPEGYSVSREKKERFSLILESASTNQTSMYLCASSSVGSGTDTQYFGPGTRLTVL.

The chain is built from TRBV7-6 and TRBJ1-4; D unresolved. CDR1 SGHVS and CDR2 FNYEAQ come from the germline V gene. The CDR3 loop spans 15 amino acids. Trimming took 3 bases from V and 0 from J, leaving 8 bases between them. The CDR3 protein is CASSFNTATNEKLFF. CDR3 sequence (DNA): TGTGCCAGCAGCTTTAACACTGCAACTAATGAAAAACTGTTTTTT.

This clonotype was detected many times. V is TRBV12-3 or TRBV12-4 and J is TRBJ1-6; 9 nucleotides align to TRBD1. Unmatched junction bases numbered 4, after V lost 7 bases and J lost 6 bases. This CDR3 contains 14 residues. CDR3 region: CASKETGGNSPLHF. As DNA, the CDR3 is TGTGCCAGCAAAGAGACAGGGGGTAATTCACCCCTCCACTTT.